This T cell receptor (beta chain) was sequenced during a study of shared clonotypes between healthy human individuals. Unmatched junction bases numbered 5, after V lost 6 bases and J lost 1 base. The CDR3 has 16 residues. From germline, CDR1 is SNHLY and CDR2 FYNNEI. This clone occurred once. The method was immunoSEQ multiplex PCR; TCRdb's version includes in-frame clones alone and lacks a portion of them. The sample contains 740,000 or so clones, roughly 72% of which appear only once. Sequenced material: memory CD4+ T cells sorted from blood. As for subset: CD45RA-negative fraction. The clonotype was recovered from a woman aged 25 to 39 in good health. The gene calls are TRBV2 and TRBJ2-1; 11 bases align to TRBD2. The DNA of the CDR3 is TGTGCCAGCAGAGCTCCTAGCGGGAGGTCCTACAATGAGCAGTTCTTC. Encoded protein: CASRAPSGRSYNEQFF. The full variable domain, its missing parts supplied by reference TRBV2 and TRBJ2-1, is EPEVTQTPSHQVTQMGQEVILRCVPISNHLYFYWYRQILGQKVEFLVSFYNNEISEKSEIFDDQFSVERPDGSNFTLKIRSTKLEDSAMYFCASRAPSGRSYNEQFFGPGTRLTVL.